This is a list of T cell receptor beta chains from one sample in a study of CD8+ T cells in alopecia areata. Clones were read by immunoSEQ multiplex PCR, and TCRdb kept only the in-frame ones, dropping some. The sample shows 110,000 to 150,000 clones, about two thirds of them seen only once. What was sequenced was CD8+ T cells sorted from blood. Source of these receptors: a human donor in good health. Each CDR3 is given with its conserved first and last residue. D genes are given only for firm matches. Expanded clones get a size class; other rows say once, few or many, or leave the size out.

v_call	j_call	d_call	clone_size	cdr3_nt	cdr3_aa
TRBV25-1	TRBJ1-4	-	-	TGTGCCAGCAGTGAATACGGTCTCCGTCTGGATGAAAAACTGTTTTTT	CASSEYGLRLDEKLFF
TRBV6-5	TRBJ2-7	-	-	TGTGCCAGCAGTACCCGAACACTCTACGAGCAGTACTTC	CASSTRTLYEQYF
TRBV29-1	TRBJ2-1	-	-	TGCAGCGTTGTTTTAGACGAGCAGTTCTTC	CSVVLDEQFF
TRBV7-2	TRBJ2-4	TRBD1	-	TGTGCCAGCAGCTTAGATAGACGACAGGGGATAGCCAAAAACATTCAGTACTTC	CASSLDRRQGIAKNIQYF
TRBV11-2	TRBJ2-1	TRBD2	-	TGTGCCAGCAGGTATGGGTTAGCGGGAGGCCTCAATGAGCAGTTCTTC	CASRYGLAGGLNEQFF
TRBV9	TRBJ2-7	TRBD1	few	TGTGCCAGCAGCGCAGGGACAGGGGTTACCTACGAGCAGTACTTC	CASSAGTGVTYEQYF
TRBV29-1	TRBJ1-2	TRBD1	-	TGCAGCGTGCGGGATAGGGCAGGGGGATCGTATGGCTACACCTTC	CSVRDRAGGSYGYTF
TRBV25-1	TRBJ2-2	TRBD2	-	TGTGCCAGCAATAGCGGGAGGGCTGGTACCGGGGAGCTGTTTTTT	CASNSGRAGTGELFF
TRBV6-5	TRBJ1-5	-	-	TGTGCCAGCAGTTACCTAGGTAACGGCAATCAGCCCCAGCATTTT	CASSYLGNGNQPQHF
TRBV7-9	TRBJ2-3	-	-	TGTGCCAGCAGAGACCGCTCGGTACCAGATACGCAGTATTTT	CASRDRSVPDTQYF
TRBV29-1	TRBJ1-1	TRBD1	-	TGCAGCGTAGACACAGGGGGGAACACTGAAGCTTTCTTT	CSVDTGGNTEAFF
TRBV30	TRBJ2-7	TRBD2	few	TGTGCCTGGATCCCCGCTAGCGGGGGCATCCTTGAGCAGTACTTC	CAWIPASGGILEQYF
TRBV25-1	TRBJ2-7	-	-	TGTGCCACAGGGCAGATCTACGAGCAGTACTTC	CATGQIYEQYF
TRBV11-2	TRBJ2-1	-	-	TGTGCCAGCAGCTTAGCGCTGGCCAATGAGCAGTTCTTC	CASSLALANEQFF
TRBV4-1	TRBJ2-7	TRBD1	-	TGCGCCAGCAGCCAGAAGTTGGGGGACAGGGGAACTTACGAGCAGTACTTC	CASSQKLGDRGTYEQYF
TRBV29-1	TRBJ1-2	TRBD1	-	TGCAGCGTTGTTCAAGGACAGGGGGTCTATGGCTACACCTTC	CSVVQGQGVYGYTF
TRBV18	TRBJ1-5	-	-	TGTGCCAGCTCACTTTCCGGGGTTTTACAGGACAATCAGCCCCAGCATTTT	CASSLSGVLQDNQPQHF
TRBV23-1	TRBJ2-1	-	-	TGCGCCAGCAGTCAGGACACTCCCTACAATGAGCAGTTCTTC	CASSQDTPYNEQFF
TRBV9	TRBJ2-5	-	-	TGTGCCAGCAGCGTAGAGGGGACATCGGGGACCCAGTACTTC	CASSVEGTSGTQYF
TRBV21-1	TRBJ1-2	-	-	TGTGCCAGCAGCAAAGATAGGACAGGGACAGGGTACACCTTC	CASSKDRTGTGYTF
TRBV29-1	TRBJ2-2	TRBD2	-	TGCAGCGTTGACCCTAGCGGGAGGGGCACCGGGGAGCTGTTTTTT	CSVDPSGRGTGELFF
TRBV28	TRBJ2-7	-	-	TGTGCCAGCAGTTTAGCCCCCTTCCGGACATTACACTACGAGCAGTACTTC	CASSLAPFRTLHYEQYF
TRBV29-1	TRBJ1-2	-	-	TGCAGCGTTGAGGACTCTCTAAGAGGGTACACCTTC	CSVEDSLRGYTF
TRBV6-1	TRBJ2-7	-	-	TGTGCCAGCAGTGAACCCCGGGGGATGGCCTACGAGCAGTACTTC	CASSEPRGMAYEQYF
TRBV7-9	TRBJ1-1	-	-	TGTGCCAGCAGCTTATTCCCAGCGGTGAACACTGAAGCTTTCTTT	CASSLFPAVNTEAFF
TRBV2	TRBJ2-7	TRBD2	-	TGTGCCAGCAGGTCCGGGACTAGCGGGATAATGTACGAGCAGTACTTC	CASRSGTSGIMYEQYF
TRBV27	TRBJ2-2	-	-	TGTGCCAGCAGTTTATTCATCGGCGGGGCGGTCACCGGGGAGCTGTTTTTT	CASSLFIGGAVTGELFF
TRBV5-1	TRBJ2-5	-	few	TGCGCCAGCAGCTCGTACCAAGAGACCCAGTACTTC	CASSSYQETQYF
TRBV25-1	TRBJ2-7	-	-	TGTGCCAGCCAAACTCTGGGAGGAGAGCAGTACTTC	CASQTLGGEQYF
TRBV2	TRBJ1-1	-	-	TGTGCCAGCAGCGGGGGGGCAGGTGTGGAAGCTTTCTTT	CASSGGAGVEAFF
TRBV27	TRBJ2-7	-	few	TGTGCCAGCAGTTTAGAGGGCCTCTACGAGCAGTACTTC	CASSLEGLYEQYF
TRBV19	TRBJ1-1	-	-	TGTGCCAGTAGCCCGGGGACTGAAGCTTTCTTT	CASSPGTEAFF
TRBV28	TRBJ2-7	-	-	TGTGCCAGCAGTTCCCACACCCCCCCTTACGAGCAGTACTTC	CASSSHTPPYEQYF
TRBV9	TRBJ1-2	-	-	TGTGCCAGCAGCGTTTCCGACGTGATGGGCTACACCTTC	CASSVSDVMGYTF
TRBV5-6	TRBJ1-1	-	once	TGTGCCAGCAGCTTTGAACCCATTACTTGGAACACTGAAGCTTTCTTT	CASSFEPITWNTEAFF
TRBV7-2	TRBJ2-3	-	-	TGTGCCAGCAGCTTAGTTCCCAGGGGCTCGACTATCACAGATACGCAGTATTTT	CASSLVPRGSTITDTQYF
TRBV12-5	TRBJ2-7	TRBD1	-	TGTGCTAGTGGTGTGGGACAGGGTGGCGACGAGCAGTACTTC	CASGVGQGGDEQYF
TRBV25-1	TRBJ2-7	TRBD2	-	TGTGCCAGCAGTGAATTGGCTAGCGGGGGTTACGAGCAGTACTTC	CASSELASGGYEQYF
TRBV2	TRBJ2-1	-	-	TGTGCCAGCGTAGGAGCTCAAGGCTACAATGAGCAGTTCTTC	CASVGAQGYNEQFF
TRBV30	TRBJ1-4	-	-	TGTGCCTGGAGTCCTCCCCTCTACCGGGACCTACAGTTCAATGAAAAACTGTTTTTT	CAWSPPLYRDLQFNEKLFF
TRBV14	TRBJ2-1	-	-	TGTGCCAGCAGCCAAGAGAATGACAATGAGCAGTTCTTC	CASSQENDNEQFF
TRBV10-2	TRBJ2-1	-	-	TGCGCCAGCACCTCTGCAGCTAGCTCCTACAATGAGCAGTTCTTC	CASTSAASSYNEQFF
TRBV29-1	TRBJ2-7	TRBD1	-	TGCAGCCCCCGGGACAGGGGGGGCTACGAGCAGTACTTC	CSPRDRGGYEQYF
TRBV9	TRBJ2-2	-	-	TGTGCCAGCAGCGACAGGGTAACCGGGGAGCTGTTTTTT	CASSDRVTGELFF
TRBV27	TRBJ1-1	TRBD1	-	TGTGCCAGCAGTTTAGCAGGGGGGAACACTGAAGCTTTCTTT	CASSLAGGNTEAFF
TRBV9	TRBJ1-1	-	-	TGTGCCAGCAGCGCCGAACAGGGTTGGACTGAAGCTTTCTTT	CASSAEQGWTEAFF
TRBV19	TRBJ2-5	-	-	TGTGCCAGTAGTCAGGGCCACCTGCGGGACCAGTACTTC	CASSQGHLRDQYF
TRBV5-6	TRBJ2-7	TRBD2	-	TGTGCCAGCAGCACCGGGACTAGCGGACTCTACGAGCAGTACTTC	CASSTGTSGLYEQYF
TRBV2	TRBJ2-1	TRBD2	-	TGTGCCAGCATGGGACTAGCGGGTTGGATGAGCTCCTACAATGAGCAGTTCTTC	CASMGLAGWMSSYNEQFF
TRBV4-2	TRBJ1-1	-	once	TGTGCCAGCAGCTCGATATCCGGGACTGAAGCTTTCTTT	CASSSISGTEAFF
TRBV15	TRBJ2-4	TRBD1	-	TGTGCCACCAGCAGAGCAACAGGGGGCTCTGCCAAAAACATTCAGTACTTC	CATSRATGGSAKNIQYF
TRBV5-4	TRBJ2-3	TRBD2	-	TGTGCCAGCAGCTTCCGGACTAGCGGGAGCGATACGCAGTATTTT	CASSFRTSGSDTQYF
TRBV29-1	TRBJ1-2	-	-	TGCAGCGTTGCGGGGGGAGTCACCTATGGCTACACCTTC	CSVAGGVTYGYTF